The present T cell receptor beta chain was sequenced within a study of blood T cells in healthy people across ages. About this clonotype itself: Its matching antigen is unknown.

Study-wide results and limits: PBMCs that were unsorted prevented a conclusive naive versus antigen-experienced comparison. Donor CMV status, an unknown factor, possibly confounded changes in expanded clonotypes.

V shed 5 bases and J shed 6 bases, with 27 bases lying between them. CDR3 length: 18 amino acids. Germline loops: CDR1 MDHEN, CDR2 SYDVKM. Primed by a sample-barcoded 5' primer and a J-beta primer mix, a second PCR proceeded for 7 to 11 cycles. TCRdb itself ran the 5' RACE reads through MiXCR, one entry per CDR3 protein. The table lists roughly 700,000 distinct CDR3 sequences, approximately 49% of them singletons. Sequences were obtained from blood. This receptor was identified in a woman aged 60-75 years in good health. V is TRBV28 and J is TRBJ2-3; TRBD1 is a possible D gene (7 bases). The CDR3 region has the DNA TGTGCCAGCAGTCCGCGTATTGGCTTAGCGGACAGGCGGGATACGCAGTATTTT. Its translation: CASSPRIGLADRRDTQYF. Using reference TRBV28 and TRBJ2-3 for the parts outside the CDR3, the full variable domain is DVKVTQSSRYLVKRTGEKVFLECVQDMDHENMFWYRQDPGLGLRLIYFSYDVKMKEKGDIPEGYSVSREKKERFSLILESASTNQTSMYLCASSPRIGLADRRDTQYFGPGTRLTVL.